This T cell receptor (beta chain) was observed in a study of T cells in localized non-small cell lung cancer. Study results and limitations: Longer overall survival was associated with a higher density of T cells in the blood. The greatest T cell clonality was found in uninvolved adjacent lung (higher than in tumor). Adjacent lung tissue had a median roughly 55 of the top 100 clones found in the tumor.

Details on this clone: What it recognizes is unknown.

Per the germline V gene, CDR1 is KGHSH and CDR2 is LQKENI. The CDR3 length is 14 residues. V was shortened by 4 bases and J by 5 bases, with 12 bases between the two germline ends. Only in-frame clones appear in the TCRdb table, and some are missing; sequencing was by immunoSEQ multiplex PCR. The sample shows around 22,000 clones, 88% of them seen only once. The input for sequencing was peripheral blood mononuclear cells, taken before any cancer treatment. This TCR came from a woman between 40 and 69 years old with stage III lung adenocarcinoma. This chain connects TRBV18 to TRBJ1-5; no reliable D call. The CDR3 region is CASSLSGFYQPQHF. In DNA form, the CDR3 reads TGTGCCAGCTCACTTTCGGGCTTCTATCAGCCCCAGCATTTT.